This TCR beta chain was profiled in a study of cytotoxic CD8 clonotypes in ibrutinib-treated CLL. This CDR3 is 15 amino acids long. CDR1 is SGHDT, CDR2 YYEEEE, per germline. V lost 4 bases and J 5 bases, leaving 16 bases between the germline ends. The data were produced by immunoSEQ multiplex PCR, yet TCRdb's version contains in-frame clones alone and is incomplete. Of approximately 150,000 clones in the sample, about four fifths were seen once. The source was PBMCs, collected after 24 months of ibrutinib treatment. This sequence was found in a human donor with chronic lymphocytic leukemia. The gene calls are TRBV5-6 and TRBJ2-1; D is ambiguous. Here the CDR3 DNA reads TGTGCCAGCAGCCCCGAACGGGTCTGGAACAATGAGCAGTTCTTC. Its translation is CASSPERVWNNEQFF.